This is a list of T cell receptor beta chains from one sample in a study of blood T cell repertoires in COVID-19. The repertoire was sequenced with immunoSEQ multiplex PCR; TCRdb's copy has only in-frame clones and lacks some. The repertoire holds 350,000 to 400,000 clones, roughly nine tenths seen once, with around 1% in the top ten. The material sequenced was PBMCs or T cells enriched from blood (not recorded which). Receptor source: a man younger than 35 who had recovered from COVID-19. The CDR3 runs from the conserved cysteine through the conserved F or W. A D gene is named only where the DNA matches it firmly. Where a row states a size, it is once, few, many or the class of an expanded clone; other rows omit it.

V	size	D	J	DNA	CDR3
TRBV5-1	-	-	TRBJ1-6	TGCGCCAGCAGCTCTACAGGGACGTATAATTCACCCCTCCACTTT	CASSSTGTYNSPLHF
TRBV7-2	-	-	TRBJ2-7	TGTGCCAGCAGCTCCAGGGCGGTTGGGTACGAGCAGTACTTC	CASSSRAVGYEQYF
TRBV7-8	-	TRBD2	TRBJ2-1	TGTGCCAGCAGCTTAGGTATCGGGGGGGAGCAGTTCTTC	CASSLGIGGEQFF
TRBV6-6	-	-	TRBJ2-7	TGTGCCAGCAGTTATATCTCCTACGAGCAGTACTTC	CASSYISYEQYF
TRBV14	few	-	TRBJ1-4	TGTGCCAGCAGCCAAGATAACGTGAGGGAAAAACTGTTTTTT	CASSQDNVREKLFF
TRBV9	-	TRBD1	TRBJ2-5	TGTGCCAGCAGCGTACAGGGGGCAGAGACCCAGTACTTC	CASSVQGAETQYF
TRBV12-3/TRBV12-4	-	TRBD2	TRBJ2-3	TGTGCCAGCAGTTTTGCTAGCGGGGGGCAGCAGTATTTT	CASSFASGGQQYF
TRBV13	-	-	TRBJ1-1	TGTGCCAGCAGCTCGGGAGGGTGGAAGAACACTGAAGCTTTCTTT	CASSSGGWKNTEAFF
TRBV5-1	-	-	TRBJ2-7	TGCGCCAGCAGCTTGGGAGGGATGAGGGCCTACGAGCAGTACTTC	CASSLGGMRAYEQYF
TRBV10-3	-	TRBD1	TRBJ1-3	TGTGCCATCAGTCCGACGGGGACAGGCGCCTTCTCTGGAAACACCATATATTTT	CAISPTGTGAFSGNTIYF
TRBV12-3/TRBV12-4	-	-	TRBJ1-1	TGTGCCAGCAGCCGACAGACCACTGAAGCTTTCTTT	CASSRQTTEAFF
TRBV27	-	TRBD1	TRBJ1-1	TGTGCCAGCGACCCTAGGACAGGGGCTGAAGCTTTCTTT	CASDPRTGAEAFF
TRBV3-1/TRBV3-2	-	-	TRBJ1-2	TGTGCCAGCAGCCTCCAGGAGGTAGGCTATGGCTACACCTTC	CASSLQEVGYGYTF
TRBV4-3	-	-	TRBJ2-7	TGCGCCAGCAGCCAGGGTTTTGGGGCAGGGTTATCCTACGAGCAGTACTTC	CASSQGFGAGLSYEQYF
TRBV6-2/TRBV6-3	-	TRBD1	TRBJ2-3	TGTGCCAGCAGTAGACAGGGTCCAGATACGCAGTATTTT	CASSRQGPDTQYF
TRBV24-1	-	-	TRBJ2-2	TGTGCCACCAGTGTGGGCGCCGGGGAGCTGTTTTTT	CATSVGAGELFF
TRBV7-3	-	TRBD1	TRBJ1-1	TGTGCCAGCAGCCCGACAGGGATGAACACTGAAGCTTTCTTT	CASSPTGMNTEAFF
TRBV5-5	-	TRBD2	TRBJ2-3	TGTGCCAGCAGCCCGCCGACTAGCGGGAGTCCAGATACGCAGTATTTT	CASSPPTSGSPDTQYF
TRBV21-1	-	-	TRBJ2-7	TGTGCCACCAAGGGGACACGCTCGCCCTGCGAGCAGTACTTC	CATKGTRSPCEQYF
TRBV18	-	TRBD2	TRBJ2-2	TGTGCCAGCTCACCACCGGGACTAGCGGGAGGAGGCGGCACCGGGGAGCTGTTTTTT	CASSPPGLAGGGGTGELFF
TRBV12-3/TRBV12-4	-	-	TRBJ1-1	TGTGCCAGCAGTTTCGCAGGGAACACTGAAGCTTTCTTT	CASSFAGNTEAFF
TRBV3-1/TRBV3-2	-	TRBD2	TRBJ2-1	TGTGCCAGCAGCCACCCAGCGGGAGTGAGGAGTGAGCAGTTCTTC	CASSHPAGVRSEQFF
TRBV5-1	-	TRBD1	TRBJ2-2	TGCGCCAGCACCCCCGACAGGGTAACCGGGGAGCTGTTTTTT	CASTPDRVTGELFF
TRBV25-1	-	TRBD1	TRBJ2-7	TGTGCCAGCAGACTACAGGGGGCGGTGGAGCAGTACTTC	CASRLQGAVEQYF
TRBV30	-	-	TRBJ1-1	TGTGCCTGGAGTGTAGCGGCCGGTTTTAACACTGAAGCTTTCTTT	CAWSVAAGFNTEAFF
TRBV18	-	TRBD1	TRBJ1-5	TGTGCCAGCTCACCCATGGGACAGGGGAAACAGCCCCAGCATTTT	CASSPMGQGKQPQHF
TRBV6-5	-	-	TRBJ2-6	TGTGCCACTTCTGGGGCCAACGTCCTGACTTTC	CATSGANVLTF
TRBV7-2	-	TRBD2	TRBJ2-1	TGTGCCAGCAGCTTACTCCGGGAGGGTGAGCAGTTCTTC	CASSLLREGEQFF
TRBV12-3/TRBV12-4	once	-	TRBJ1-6	TGTGCCAGCAGTTTTAAACACAATTCACCCCTCCACTTT	CASSFKHNSPLHF
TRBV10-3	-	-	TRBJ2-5	TGTGCCATCAGTGAGCCGCGGGAGACCCAGTACTTC	CAISEPRETQYF
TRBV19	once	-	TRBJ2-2	TGTGCCAGTACCGTACGAGTAAAGAAGAACACCGGGGAGCTGTTTTTT	CASTVRVKKNTGELFF
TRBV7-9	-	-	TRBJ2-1	TGTGCCAGCAGCTTCGTGTCTAGCGAGTCCAGGCAGTTCTTC	CASSFVSSESRQFF
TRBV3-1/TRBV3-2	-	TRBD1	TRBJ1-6	TGTGCCAGCAGCCAATATGGGGGACAGGGTAGAAAATCCCTCCACTTT	CASSQYGGQGRKSLHF
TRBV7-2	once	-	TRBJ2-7	TGTGCCAGCAGCTTTAGCCCGCAGAGCTCCTACGAGCAGTACTTC	CASSFSPQSSYEQYF
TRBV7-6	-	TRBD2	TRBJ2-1	TGTGCCAGCAGCTTACGACCCGCCGGGACTAGCGTACCCCGGTCCTACAATGAGCAGTTCTTC	CASSLRPAGTSVPRSYNEQFF
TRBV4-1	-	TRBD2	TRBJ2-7	TGCGCCAGCAGCCAATCTAGCGGAACCTCCTACGAGCAGTACTTC	CASSQSSGTSYEQYF
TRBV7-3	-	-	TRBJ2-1	TGTGCCAGCAGCTTAGACAGACACAATGAGCAGTTCTTC	CASSLDRHNEQFF
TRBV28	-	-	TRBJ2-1	TGTGCCAGCAGTTTTAGTCTAGTCACAAATGAGCAGTTCTTC	CASSFSLVTNEQFF
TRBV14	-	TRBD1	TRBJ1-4	TGTGCCAGCAGCCCTGGCGTAAGGACAGGGAATGAAAAACTGTTTTTT	CASSPGVRTGNEKLFF
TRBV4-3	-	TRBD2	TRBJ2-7	TGCGCCAGCAGTCGACTAGCTGGGTACGAGCAGTACTTC	CASSRLAGYEQYF
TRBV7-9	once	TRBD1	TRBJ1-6	TGTGCCAGCACCCTGGGACAGGGGACATTTAATTCACCCCTCCACTTT	CASTLGQGTFNSPLHF
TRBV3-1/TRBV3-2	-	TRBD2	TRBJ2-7	TGTGCCAGCAGCCATTCAGGACTAGCGGGACCCTACGAGCAGTACTTC	CASSHSGLAGPYEQYF
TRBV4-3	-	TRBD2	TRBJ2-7	TGCGCCAGCAGCCCCTCCTCTAGCGGCGAGCAGTACTTC	CASSPSSSGEQYF
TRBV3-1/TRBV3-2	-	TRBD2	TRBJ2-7	TGTGCCAGCAGCCAAGATTATTTAGCGGGCATCACCTACGAGCAGTACTTC	CASSQDYLAGITYEQYF
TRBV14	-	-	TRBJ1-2	TGTGCCAGCAGCCAAGTTGAGGTGTGGGGCTACACCTTC	CASSQVEVWGYTF
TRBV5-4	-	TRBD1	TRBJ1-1	TGTGCCAGCAGTCGTACCGGGACAGGTACCTTCTTT	CASSRTGTGTFF
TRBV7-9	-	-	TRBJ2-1	TGTGCCAGCAGCTTAGATCGGGGGACGAGAGACAATGAGCAGTTCTTC	CASSLDRGTRDNEQFF
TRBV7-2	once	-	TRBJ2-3	TGTGCCAGCAGCTCCGTAGAGAAAAATACGCAGTATTTT	CASSSVEKNTQYF
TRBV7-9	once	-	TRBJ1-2	TGTGCCAGCAGCTTACTGCAGGGTGTAATGAACTATGGCTACACCTTC	CASSLLQGVMNYGYTF
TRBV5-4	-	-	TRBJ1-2	TGTGCCAGCAGCTTAGGGACTGGTACAGAAACAAATTCCTATGGCTACACCTTC	CASSLGTGTETNSYGYTF